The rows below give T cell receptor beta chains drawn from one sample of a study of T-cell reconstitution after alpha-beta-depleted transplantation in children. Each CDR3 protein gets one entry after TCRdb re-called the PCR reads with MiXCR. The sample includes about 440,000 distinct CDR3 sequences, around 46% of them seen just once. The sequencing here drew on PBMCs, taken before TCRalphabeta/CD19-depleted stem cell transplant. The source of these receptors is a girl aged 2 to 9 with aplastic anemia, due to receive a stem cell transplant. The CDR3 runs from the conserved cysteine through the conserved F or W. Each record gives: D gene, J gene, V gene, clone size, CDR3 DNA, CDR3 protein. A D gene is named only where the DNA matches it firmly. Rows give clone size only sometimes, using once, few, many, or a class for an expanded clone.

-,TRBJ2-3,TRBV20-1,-,TGCAGTGCTCGTGGGACTTCCGATACGCAGTATTTT,CSARGTSDTQYF
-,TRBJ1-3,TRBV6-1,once,TGTGCCAGCTCCCCCGGGGGAGGGGCGCACTCTGGAAACACCATATATTTT,CASSPGGGAHSGNTIYF
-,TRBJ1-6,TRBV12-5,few,TGTGCTAGTGGTTTGACAGGGATAGGCCTGGCGTCATCACCCCTCCACTTT,CASGLTGIGLASSPLHF
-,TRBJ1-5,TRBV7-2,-,TGTGCCAGCAGCTTTGCCGTAGGGATCAATCAGCCCCAGCATTTT,CASSFAVGINQPQHF
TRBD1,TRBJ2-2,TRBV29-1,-,TGCAGCGCCAACAGGGGGCGCGGGACCGGGGAGCTGTTTTTT,CSANRGRGTGELFF
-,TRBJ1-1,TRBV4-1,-,TGCGCCAGCTGCCAATATCAGGGTGCCACTGAAGCTTTCTTT,CASCQYQGATEAFF
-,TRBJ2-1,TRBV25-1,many,TGTGCCAGCAGTGAGGAGGGGACATTTTACAATGAGCAGTTCTTC,CASSEEGTFYNEQFF
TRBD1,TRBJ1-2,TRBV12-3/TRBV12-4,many,TGTGCCAGCAGATGGGGACAGGGCGGCGGCTACACCTTC,CASRWGQGGGYTF
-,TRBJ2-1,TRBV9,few,TGTGCCAGCAGTTGGGACGAATCGGGTGAGCAGTTCTTC,CASSWDESGEQFF
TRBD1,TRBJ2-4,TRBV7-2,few,TGTGCCAGCAGACGACAGGGGGCCCAGAGCATTCAGTACTTC,CASRRQGAQSIQYF
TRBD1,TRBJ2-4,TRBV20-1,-,TGCAGTGCTAGATCAGGGGGAGAAATCAACATTCAGTACTTC,CSARSGGEINIQYF
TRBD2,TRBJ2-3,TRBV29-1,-,TGCAGCGTCAGCGGGGGGGCCGACAGTACGCAGTATTTT,CSVSGGADSTQYF
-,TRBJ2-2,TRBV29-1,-,TGCAGCGTCTCCGGGACAAGGTCGAACACCGGGGAGCTGTTTTTT,CSVSGTRSNTGELFF
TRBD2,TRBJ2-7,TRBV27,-,TGTGCCAGCAGTTTATTCGGAGCGGGATTAACCTACGAGCAGTACTTC,CASSLFGAGLTYEQYF
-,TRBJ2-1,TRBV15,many,TGTGCCACCAGCAGAGTTGGGGCAGGGGACAATGAGCAGTTCTTC,CATSRVGAGDNEQFF
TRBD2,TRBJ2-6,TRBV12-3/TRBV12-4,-,TGTGCCTGCAGTTTCGGTAGGCTAGCGGGAACTCGGGCCAACGTCCTGACTTTC,CACSFGRLAGTRANVLTF
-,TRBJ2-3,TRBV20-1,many,TGCAGTGCTTTTGGGGACTGGGCTAGCACAGATACGCAGTATTTT,CSAFGDWASTDTQYF
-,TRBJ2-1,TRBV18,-,TGTGCCAGCTCACCACCGGAATACCTCAACAATGAGCAGTTCTTC,CASSPPEYLNNEQFF
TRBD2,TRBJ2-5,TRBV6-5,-,TGTGCCAGCAGTTCCGGTGGTAGCGGGAGGCAGACCCAGTACTTC,CASSSGGSGRQTQYF
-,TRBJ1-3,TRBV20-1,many,TGCAGTGCCTCACGTGGAAACACCATATATTTT,CSASRGNTIYF
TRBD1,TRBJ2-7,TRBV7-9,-,TGTGCCAGCAGCGCGGGGACAGGGGGTCCTCCCCTCTACGAGCAGTACTTC,CASSAGTGGPPLYEQYF
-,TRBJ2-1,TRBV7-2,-,TGTGCCAGCAGCTTAGTAGGTCTCGGAGCCGAGCAGTTCTTC,CASSLVGLGAEQFF
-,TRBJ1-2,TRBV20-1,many,TGCAGTGCTAGCCTCAGGTCGGGAAGTGGCTACACCTTC,CSASLRSGSGYTF
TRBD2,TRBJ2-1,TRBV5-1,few,TGCGCCAGCAGCTTGGTCGGGACTAGCGAATTGATCTTC,CASSLVGTSELIF
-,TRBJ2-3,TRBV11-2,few,TGTGCCAGCAGCTTAAGGTACGGAGATACGCAGTATTTT,CASSLRYGDTQYF
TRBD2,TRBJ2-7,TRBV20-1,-,TGCAGTGCCGAACAACAACTAGCGGGAGGAGGCTACGAGCAGTACTTC,CSAEQQLAGGGYEQYF
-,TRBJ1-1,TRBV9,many,TGTGCCAGCAGCGCGACAGGCGCTGAAGCTTTCTTT,CASSATGAEAFF
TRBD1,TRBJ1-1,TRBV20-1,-,TGCAGTGCTAGAGATCGGGCAGGGGGGTTCGCTGAAGCTTTCTTT,CSARDRAGGFAEAFF
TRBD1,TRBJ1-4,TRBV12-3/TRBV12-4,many,TGTGCCAGCAGTTTCCGGGACAGGGGAGAAAAACTGTTTTTT,CASSFRDRGEKLFF
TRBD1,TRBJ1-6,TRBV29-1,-,TGCAGCGCATCGGGACAGGGGCTTAATTCACCCCTCCACTTT,CSASGQGLNSPLHF
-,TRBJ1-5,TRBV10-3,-,TGTGCCATCAGTGAGGGGGAGAGAGTGACCCAGCATTTT,CAISEGERVTQHF
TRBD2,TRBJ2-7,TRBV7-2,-,TGTGCCAGCAGCCTACTAGCGGGTACCGACGAGCAGTACTTC,CASSLLAGTDEQYF
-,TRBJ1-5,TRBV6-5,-,TGTGCCAGCAGTTCCGACAGGCCAGATCAGCCCCAGCATTTT,CASSSDRPDQPQHF
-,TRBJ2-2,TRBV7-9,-,TGTGCCAGCATCCCCCTCGGGGGGCGCCCGAACACCGGGGAGCTGTTTTTT,CASIPLGGRPNTGELFF
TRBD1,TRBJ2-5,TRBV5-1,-,TGCGCCAGCAGCTATGGGTGGGGGACAGGGGCCATCCAAGAGACCCAGTACTTC,CASSYGWGTGAIQETQYF
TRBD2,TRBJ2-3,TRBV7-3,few,TGTGCCAGCAGCCCACGGGGTTTGGGACTAGCGGGGGGCCCCACAGATACGCAGTATTTT,CASSPRGLGLAGGPTDTQYF
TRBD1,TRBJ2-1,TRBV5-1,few,TGCGCCAGCTGCCAATTTACCGGGACAGGGGTCGGCAATGAGCAGTTCTTC,CASCQFTGTGVGNEQFF
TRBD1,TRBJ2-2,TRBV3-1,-,TGTGCCAGCAGCCATGGACAGGGGGTCCACCCGGGGGAGCTGTTTTTT,CASSHGQGVHPGELFF
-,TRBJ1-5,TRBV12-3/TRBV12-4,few,TGTGCCAGCACGGACAGTACGGGTCAGCCCCAGCATTTT,CASTDSTGQPQHF
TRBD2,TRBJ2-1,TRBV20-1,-,TGCAGTGCTAGAGACTCGGCTAGCGGGAGTTACAATGAGCAGTTCTTC,CSARDSASGSYNEQFF
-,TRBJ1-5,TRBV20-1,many,TGCAGCTCCCGGGGACACCGACCCAATCAGCCCCAGCATTTT,CSSRGHRPNQPQHF
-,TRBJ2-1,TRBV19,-,TGTGCCAGTAGTATGAAGTCATACAATGAGCAGTTCTTC,CASSMKSYNEQFF
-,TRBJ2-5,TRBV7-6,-,TGTGCCAGCAGCCCGCGATCTAGTGGCGGAGAGACCCAGTACTTC,CASSPRSSGGETQYF
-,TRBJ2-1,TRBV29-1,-,TGCAGCGCTGTCGAAAATTGGGACAACTCTTACAATGAGCAGTTCTTC,CSAVENWDNSYNEQFF
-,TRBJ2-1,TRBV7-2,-,TGTGCCAGCAGCTCGGACTCCCAAATCTACAATGAGCAGTTCTTC,CASSSDSQIYNEQFF
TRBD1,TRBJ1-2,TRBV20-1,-,TGCAGTGCTACAAGACAGGGGGCGCATGGCTACACCTTC,CSATRQGAHGYTF
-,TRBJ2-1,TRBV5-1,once,TGCGCCAGCAGCCCCCGGGCCGATCACAATGAGCAGTTCTTC,CASSPRADHNEQFF
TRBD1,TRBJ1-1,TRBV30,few,TGTGCCTGGAGTGCAGGGGGCACTGAAGCTTTCTTT,CAWSAGGTEAFF
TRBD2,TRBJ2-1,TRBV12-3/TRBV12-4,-,TGTGCCAGCAGTTTTCTAGCGGAGGGCCGCAACAATGAGCAGTTCTTC,CASSFLAEGRNNEQFF
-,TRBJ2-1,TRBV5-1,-,TGCGCCAGCAGCTTGGCGGTAGCCATTGAGCAGTTCTTC,CASSLAVAIEQFF
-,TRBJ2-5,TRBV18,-,TGTGCCAGCTCCCTCGGGAAAAAAGAGACCCAGTACTTC,CASSLGKKETQYF
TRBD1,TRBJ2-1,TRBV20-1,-,TGCAGTGCTAGGCCGGGACAGGGAACTAATGAGCAGTTCTTC,CSARPGQGTNEQFF
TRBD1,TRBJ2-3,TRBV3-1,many,TGTGCCAGCAGCCCCCAGGGGACAGGGGCCACAGATACGCAGTATTTT,CASSPQGTGATDTQYF
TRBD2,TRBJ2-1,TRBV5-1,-,TGCGCCAGCAGCTTGGGGGAACTAGCGGGAGCGGGGAATGAGCAGTTCTTC,CASSLGELAGAGNEQFF
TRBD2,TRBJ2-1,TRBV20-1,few,TGCAGTGCTAGAGATCTATTACTAGCGGGACTCTCCTACAATGAGCAGTTCTTC,CSARDLLLAGLSYNEQFF
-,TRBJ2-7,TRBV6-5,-,TGTGCCAGCAGTTACAAACGATTTCCGAGCTCCTACGAGCAGTACTTC,CASSYKRFPSSYEQYF